Sequencing of this TCR beta chain was carried out in a study of T cell responses to AZD1222 COVID-19 vaccine. Points on this clone: Its specificity is not known.

The data were produced by immunoSEQ multiplex PCR, yet TCRdb's version contains in-frame clones alone and is incomplete. The top ten hold 4% to 5.5% of the sample, which has under 150,000 clones, more than 90% seen once. CDR3 length equals 15 residues. Germline lookup yields CDR1 KGHDR and CDR2 SFDVKD. The V segment lost 5 bases and the J segment 3 bases; nucleotides outside the gene matches: 7. Whole-study findings and limits: Spike-specific TCR breadth and depth grew following two AZD1222 doses. In a largely white British group with more females than males, clonal diversity was possibly underestimated. In all cases, repertoires were sampled only after the peak T cell response.

The sample here was peripheral blood, taken on day 0 of AZD1222 vaccination. The receptor's source is an adult in good health. The J gene is TRBJ2-7, the V gene TRBV24-1; TRBD1 aligns across 9 bases. The CDR3 spells CATSVTRQGVYEQYF. The DNA for the CDR3 is TGTGCCACCAGTGTAACCCGACAGGGGGTCTACGAGCAGTACTTC.